These 27 T cell receptor beta chains share one sample of origin, sequenced in a study of blood T cells in healthy people across ages. The second PCR ran about 6 to 12 cycles with a sample-barcoded 5' primer and J-beta primers. TCRdb itself ran the 5' RACE reads through MiXCR, one entry per CDR3 protein. This sample has roughly 570,000 distinct CDR3 sequences, with roughly 28% found just once. Sequencing was done on a sample of blood. The receptors were gathered from a woman in her seventies in good health.

The V gene is TRBV20-1, the J gene TRBJ2-5; TRBD2 aligns across 9 bases. Germline values: CDR1 DFQATT, CDR2 SNEGSKA (reference sequence). The CDR3 loop spans 14 amino acids. J was trimmed by 4 bases and V by 6 bases; bases with no gene match: 9. DNA for the CDR3: TGCAGTGCCCGTCTAGCGGGGCATCGAGAGACCCAGTACTTC. Encoded protein: CSARLAGHRETQYF.

The chain has TRBV12-3 or TRBV12-4 and TRBJ2-1, with D hard to call. V was clipped by 6 bases and J by 13 bases, with 16 bases between them. The CDR3 loop spans 12 amino acids. This CDR3 is CASRLNGPHQFF. The CDR3 DNA is TGTGCCAGCAGATTGAACGGGCCGCACCAGTTCTTC.

This clonotype was seen a handful of times. The chain carries TRBV18 and TRBJ2-3; D unclear. The CDR3 is 15 residues long. Germline CDR1 reads KGHSH; CDR2 reads LQKENI. V was shortened by 4 bases and J by 6 bases, with 17 bases between the two germline ends. The DNA of the CDR3 is TGTGCCAGCTCACGGACCCCGGACCCTGACGATACGCAGTATTTT. Its translation: CASSRTPDPDDTQYF.

This clonotype was counted only a few times. The chain combines TRBV20-1 with TRBJ2-5; D is unresolved. CDR1 and CDR2 (germline): DFQATT, SNEGSKA (reference sequence). Trimming stripped 3 bases from V and 5 bases from J, with 13 bases between. The length of the CDR3 is 13 residues. The CDR3 bases are TGCAGTGCTAGCCGCGCAGGCCGGGAGACCCAGTACTTC. Translating it yields CSASRAGRETQYF.

This clonotype came up a few times. This chain joins TRBV12-3 or TRBV12-4 and TRBJ2-5; D uncertain. The CDR3 has 14 amino acids. V was trimmed by 6 bases and J by 2 bases, leaving 13 bases between them. Here the CDR3 DNA reads TGTGCCAGCAGCCGCCGGCAGTCTCAAGAGACCCAGTACTTC. Translating gives CASSRRQSQETQYF.

CDR3 in amino acids: CASSLRGPGEQYF. The DNA for the CDR3 is TGCGCCAGCAGCCTCAGGGGGCCGGGGGAGCAGTACTTC. The chain combines TRBV5-1 with TRBJ2-7; TRBD1 aligns across 8 bases. The trim removed 4 bases at V and 7 bases at J, leaving 7 bases unmatched. The germline V gene encodes CDR1 SGHRS and CDR2 YFSETQ. The CDR3 length is 13 residues.

This clonotype was seen at least ten times. The J gene is TRBJ2-5, the V gene TRBV20-1; 10 bases are a match to TRBD2. V dropped 4 bases and J dropped 5; count of bases not matched to a gene: 1. The V gene's germline CDR1 is DFQATT and CDR2 SNEGSKA (reference sequence). This CDR3 has 12 amino acids. The CDR3 DNA reads TGCAGTGCTAAGACTAGCGGGGAGACCCAGTACTTC. Translated: CSAKTSGETQYF.

This clonotype was counted only a few times. The genes are TRBV6-2 or TRBV6-3 and TRBJ1-2; no clear D. CDR1 is MNHEY and CDR2 is SVGEGT in the germline V gene. Trimming stripped 6 bases from V and 6 bases from J, with 11 bases between. The CDR3 contains 12 residues. The CDR3 sequence is CASSRLDDGYTF. The CDR3, as DNA: TGTGCCAGCAGCCGACTGGACGATGGCTACACCTTC.

The chain employs TRBV7-2 and TRBJ2-1, with TRBD1 matching over 8 bases. The J call may be mistaken, given a closer DNA end match to TRBJ2-7. Germline lookup yields CDR1 SGHTA and CDR2 FQGNSA. The CDR3 spans 16 residues. Here the CDR3 DNA reads TGTGCCAGCAGCTCCTCCGGGACAGGTTTTTCCTACGAGCAGTACTTC. Protein product: CASSSSGTGFSYEQYF.

The chain uses TRBV10-3 and TRBJ2-1; 9 bases map to TRBD1. The better agreement between TRBJ2-7 and the DNA end casts doubt on the J call. CDR1 ENHRY and CDR2 SYGVKD come from the germline V gene. The CDR3 loop spans 14 amino acids. DNA for the CDR3: TGTGCCATCAGGGGACAGGGTCAAGGCCACGAGCAGTACTTC. Translation gives CAIRGQGQGHEQYF.

The rearrangement joins TRBV29-1 to TRBJ2-5; D ambiguous. CDR3 length: 12 amino acids. Germline values: CDR1 SQVTM, CDR2 ANQGSEA. Trimming removed 3 bases from V and 4 bases from J, with 9 bases in between. The CDR3: CSVDLGRETQYF. In DNA form, the CDR3 reads TGCAGCGTTGACCTGGGTCGAGAGACCCAGTACTTC.

This chain connects TRBV12-3 or TRBV12-4 to TRBJ1-1; weak D call: TRBD1 (5 bases). Between the trimmed V and J ends, which lost 2 bases and 1 base, there was a span of 11 bases. This CDR3 region has 15 residues. DNA of the CDR3: TGTGCCAGCAGTTTACGGGGCGGTGGGAACACTGAAGCTTTCTTT. This translates into CASSLRGGGNTEAFF.

V is TRBV5-1 and J is TRBJ2-1, with 9 bases matching TRBD2. CDR1 SGHRS and CDR2 YFSETQ come from the germline V gene. The CDR3 consists of 15 residues. The trim removed 0 bases at V and 6 bases at J, leaving 4 bases unmatched. The CDR3 sequence is CASSLGGGAGNEQFF. Written as DNA, the CDR3 is TGCGCCAGCAGCTTGGGCGGGGGGGCCGGCAATGAGCAGTTCTTC.

This clonotype was counted a few times. This CDR3 is CAISRPGQTYEQYF. For the CDR3, the DNA is TGTGCCATCAGTCGCCCGGGACAGACCTACGAGCAGTACTTC. The chain has TRBV10-3 and TRBJ2-7; 7 bases agree with TRBD1. This CDR3 spans 14 amino acids. Germline CDR1 is ENHRY and CDR2 is SYGVKD. J was trimmed by 2 bases and V by 5 bases; bases with no gene match: 6.

The CDR3 DNA sequence: TGCAGTGCTATCACAGGGTCTAACACTGAAGCTTTCTTT. Translating gives CSAITGSNTEAFF. The chain is built from TRBV20-1 and TRBJ1-1; D might be TRBD1 (6 bases). V was shortened by 4 bases and J by 2 bases, with 11 bases between the two germline ends. This CDR3 has 13 residues. The germline V gene has CDR1 DFQATT and CDR2 SNEGSKA (reference sequence).

This clonotype was recorded a few times. The chain couples TRBV29-1 to TRBJ1-6; 8 bases are shared with TRBD1. The V gene's germline CDR1 is SQVTM and CDR2 ANQGSEA. The junction had 2 bases not matched to a gene; V was cut back by 6 bases and J by 4 bases. The CDR3 runs 13 residues. The CDR3 here is CSVRTGYNSPLHF. The CDR3 nucleotides read TGCAGCGTAAGGACAGGGTATAATTCACCCCTCCACTTT.

The chain uses TRBV3-1 and TRBJ1-4; a weak D match, TRBD1 (6 bases). There are 15 residues in the CDR3. The germline V gene has CDR1 LGHDT and CDR2 YNNKEL (reference sequence). Trimming removed 5 bases from V and 6 bases from J, with 16 bases in between. CDR3 sequence: CASSVTTGRDEKLFF. Here the CDR3 DNA reads TGTGCCAGCAGCGTGACAACAGGGAGGGATGAAAAACTGTTTTTT.

This clonotype was seen once. The J gene is TRBJ1-4, the V gene TRBV7-6; D not certain. Per germline, CDR1 SGHVS and CDR2 FNYEAQ. Trimming stripped 5 bases from V and 2 bases from J, with 12 bases between. This CDR3 contains 15 residues. CDR3 protein: CASSPARHTNEKLFF. The DNA for the CDR3 is TGTGCCAGCAGCCCAGCCCGACATACTAATGAAAAACTGTTTTTT.

This clonotype was picked up a small number of times. The genes are TRBV5-1 and TRBJ2-5; 9 bases align to TRBD2. Germline V gene data show CDR1 as SGHRS and CDR2 as YFSETQ. The V segment lost 4 bases and the J segment 5 bases; nucleotides outside the gene matches: 6. This CDR3 contains 14 residues. The CDR3: CASSRTSGRETQYF. In nucleotides, the CDR3 is TGCGCCAGCAGCAGAACTAGCGGGCGGGAGACCCAGTACTTC.

On this clonotype itself: At one end the junction does not follow the germline gene, possibly because of a read error. The rearrangement uses TRBV18 and TRBJ1-6, with D unresolved. The CDR3 loop spans 15 amino acids. Germline assignment: CDR1 KGHSH and CDR2 LQKENI. The CDR3 protein is CASSPNRAYNSPLHF. The CDR3 DNA follows: TGTGCCAGCTCACCTAACCGGGCCTACAATTCACCCCTCCACTTT.

This chain links TRBV7-8 with TRBJ2-7; 7 nucleotides match TRBD2. CDR1 and CDR2 (germline): SGHVS, FQNEAQ. This CDR3 comprises 14 residues. The V and J ends lost 5 bases and 3 bases, in that order; junction bases with no gene match: 7. The CDR3 sequence: CASSQGGGGYEQYF. The CDR3 DNA reads TGTGCCAGCAGCCAGGGTGGCGGGGGCTACGAGCAGTACTTC.

The chain links TRBV14 to TRBJ2-3; 8 bases are shared with TRBD1. The CDR3 length is 17 residues. Germline V gene data show CDR1 as SGHDN and CDR2 as FVKESK. Losses at the gene ends were 4 bases for V and 0 bases for J; bases not matched to a gene: 9. As DNA, the CDR3 is TGTGCCAGCAGCCCCTCCGGGACAGGCTGGAGCACAGATACGCAGTATTTT. It encodes CASSPSGTGWSTDTQYF.

A few counts support this clonotype. Its ends do not fully match the called genes, so a read error is possible. This chain links TRBV10-3 with TRBJ2-7; 7 nucleotides match TRBD1. The CDR3 covers 15 residues. Germline loops: CDR1 ENHRY, CDR2 SYGVKD. This CDR3 is CAISESTGKSYGQYF. The CDR3 DNA is TGTGCCATCAGTGAGTCGACAGGGAAGTCCTACGGGCAGTACTTC.

The chain carries TRBV18 and TRBJ1-4; D unresolved. The germline gives CDR1 KGHSH, CDR2 LQKENI. V lost 3 bases, J lost 6 bases, and 8 bases lay in between. The CDR3 runs to 13 residues. This CDR3 reads CASSPIGDEKLFF. CDR3 DNA sequence: TGTGCCAGCTCACCGATTGGGGATGAAAAACTGTTTTTT.

The sample holds a few counts of this clonotype. The chain combines TRBV20-1 with TRBJ1-1; D is undetermined. The CDR3 loop spans 11 amino acids. CDR1 is DFQATT and CDR2 is SNEGSKA in the germline V gene (reference sequence). CDR3 in DNA: TGCTCTCAGGCCGGGAACACTGAAGCTTTCTTT. It codes for CSQAGNTEAFF.

The chain employs TRBV5-1 and TRBJ2-5; D gene uncertain. CDR1 and CDR2 from the germline V gene are SGHRS and YFSETQ. The V and J ends lost 0 bases and 3 bases respectively, with 9 bases between them. The CDR3 totals 14 residues. CDR3 DNA: TGCGCCAGCAGCTTGGGTGGGCCGGAAGAGACCCAGTACTTC. The encoded protein is CASSLGGPEETQYF. The entire variable domain, with the rest obtained from reference TRBV5-1 and TRBJ2-5, is as follows: KAGVTQTPRYLIKTRGQQVTLSCSPISGHRSVSWYQQTPGQGLQFLFEYFSETQRNKGNFPGRFSGRQFSNSRSEMNVSTLELGDSALYLCASSLGGPEETQYFGPGTRLLVL.

This chain connects TRBV20-1 to TRBJ2-5, with D perhaps matching TRBD2 (6 bases). Germline CDR1 reads DFQATT; CDR2 reads SNEGSKA (reference sequence). The CDR3 runs 13 residues. The V end was cut by 1 base, the J end by 2 bases, with 8 bases between. The chain's CDR3 is CSARVAGQETQYF. The CDR3 DNA is TGCAGTGCTAGAGTTGCGGGGCAAGAGACCCAGTACTTC.